Listed here are 5 T cell receptor beta chains from one sample, sequenced in a study of blood T cells in healthy people across ages (dated by TCRdb to about 2015). The library was generated by 5' RACE. Sequencing was performed on an Illumina HiSeq 2500. The second PCR ran for roughly 7 to 11 cycles and used a J-beta primer mix along with a sample-barcoded 5' primer. TCRdb trimmed public reads at Q25 via fastp, called clones via MiXCR and kept in-frame beta chains. Every distinct CDR3 protein forms one entry, paired with its most common genes and DNA. This sample has roughly 800,000 distinct CDR3 sequences in its table, and 55% to 75% of those were observed once. The biggest ten clones account for about 20% of the sample. Input material: blood. All receptors come from a man under 40 in good health.

The rearrangement joins TRBV18 to TRBJ2-5, with D tentatively TRBD2 (5 bases). The germline V gene encodes CDR1 KGHSH and CDR2 LQKENI. There are 15 residues in the CDR3. V dropped 1 base and J dropped 5 bases, with 14 bases sitting between them. This CDR3 is CASSPRRSDGETQYF. As DNA, the CDR3 is TGTGCCAGCTCACCACGGAGGAGCGACGGGGAGACCCAGTACTTC. The full variable domain, rest sourced from reference TRBV18 and TRBJ2-5, is NAGVMQNPRHLVRRRGQEARLRCSPMKGHSHVYWYRQLPEEGLKFMVYLQKENIIDESGMPKERFSAEFPKEGPSILRIQQVVRGDSAAYFCASSPRRSDGETQYFGPGTRLLVL.

This chain links TRBV6-1 with TRBJ1-4; D is ambiguous. The CDR3 extends over 14 amino acids. CDR1 and CDR2 from the germline V gene are MNHNS and SASEGT. Trimming stripped 1 base from V and 8 bases from J, with 11 bases between. The CDR3: CASSEVWGWEKLFF. The CDR3 DNA follows: TGTGCCAGCAGTGAAGTGTGGGGTTGGGAAAAACTGTTTTTT.

This clonotype was recorded once. Compared with germline, one end of the junction differs, possibly owing to a read error. The chain is built from TRBV29-1 and TRBJ2-7, with 11 bases fitting TRBD1. The CDR3 length is 14 residues. Germline V gene lookup returns CDR1 SQVTM and CDR2 ANQGSEA. The CDR3 bases are TGCAGCGGTGAAACCGGGACAGGGGGCTACGAGCAGTACTTC. Its protein is CSGETGTGGYEQYF.

This sequence joins TRBV20-1 and TRBJ2-5; 9 nucleotides match TRBD2. The V gene's germline CDR1 is DFQATT and CDR2 SNEGSKA (reference sequence). This CDR3 contains 15 residues. Unmatched junction bases numbered 8, after V lost 3 bases and J lost 3 bases. The CDR3 DNA reads TGCAGTGCTAGCGCTTCGACTAGCGGAAAAGAGACCCAGTACTTC. This gives the protein CSASASTSGKETQYF.

In DNA, the CDR3 is TGTGCCAGCACGAGTTGGCAGGGGGACATTCAGTACTTC. It codes for CASTSWQGDIQYF. The chain couples TRBV6-5 to TRBJ2-5; 7 nucleotides agree with TRBD1. The end of the DNA fits TRBJ2-4 better, so the J call may be wrong. Germline CDR1 is MNHEY and CDR2 is SVGAGI. The CDR3 runs to 13 residues.